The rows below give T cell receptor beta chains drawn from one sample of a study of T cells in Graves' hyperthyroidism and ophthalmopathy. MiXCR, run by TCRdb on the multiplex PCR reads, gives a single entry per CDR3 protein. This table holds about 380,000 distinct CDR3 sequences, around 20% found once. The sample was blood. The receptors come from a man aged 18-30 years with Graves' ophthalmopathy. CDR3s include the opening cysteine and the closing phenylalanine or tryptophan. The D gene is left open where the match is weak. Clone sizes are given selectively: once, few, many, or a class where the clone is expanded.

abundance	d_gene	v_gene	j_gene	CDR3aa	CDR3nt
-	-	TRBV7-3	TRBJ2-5	CASRSGTAGGHETQYF	TGTGCCAGCAGGTCCGGGACAGCCGGGGGGCACGAGACCCAGTACTTC
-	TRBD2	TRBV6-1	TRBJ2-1	CASTRLAVYNEQFF	TGTGCCAGCACCAGACTAGCGGTCTACAATGAGCAGTTCTTC
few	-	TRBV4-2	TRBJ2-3	CASSQEKGKGTDTQYF	TGTGCCAGCAGCCAAGAAAAGGGTAAAGGCACAGATACGCAGTATTTT
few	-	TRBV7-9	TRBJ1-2	CASSSGRMGVNYGYTF	TGTGCCAGCAGCTCCGGACGCATGGGGGTGAACTATGGCTACACCTTC
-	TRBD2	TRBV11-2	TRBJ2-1	CASRPAAGGRYNEQFF	TGCGCCAGCAGACCCGCAGCGGGGGGGAGGTACAATGAGCAGTTCTTC
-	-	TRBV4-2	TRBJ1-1	CASSQDEGRYTEAFF	TGTGCCAGCAGCCAAGATGAAGGCCGGTACACTGAAGCTTTCTTT
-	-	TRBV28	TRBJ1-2	CASRAGGEGDNYGYTF	TGTGCCAGCAGAGCCGGGGGGGAGGGGGACAACTATGGCTACACCTTC
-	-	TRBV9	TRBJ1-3	CASSPRLGGNTIYF	TGTGCCAGCAGCCCCCGGCTGGGGGGAAACACCATATATTTT
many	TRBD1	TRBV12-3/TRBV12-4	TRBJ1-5	CASRTTGGNQPQHF	TGTGCCAGCAGAACAACAGGGGGCAATCAGCCCCAGCATTTT
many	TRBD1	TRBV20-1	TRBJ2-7	CSARVTGGSGSSYEQYF	TGCAGTGCTAGGGTGACAGGGGGATCCGGTAGCTCCTACGAGCAGTACTTC
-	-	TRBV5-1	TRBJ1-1	CASSLKWGNTEAFF	TGCGCCAGCAGCTTGAAATGGGGGAACACTGAAGCTTTCTTT
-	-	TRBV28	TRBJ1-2	CASSFPGRSYGYTF	TGTGCCAGCAGTTTCCCTGGACGGAGTTATGGCTACACCTTC
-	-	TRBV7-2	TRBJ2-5	CANSRWRRETQYF	TGTGCCAACAGCCGCTGGCGACGGGAGACCCAGTACTTC
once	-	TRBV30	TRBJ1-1	CAWTSWVNTEAFF	TGTGCCTGGACCTCTTGGGTGAACACTGAAGCTTTCTTT
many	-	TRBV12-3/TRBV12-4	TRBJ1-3	CASSISGLTSGNTIYF	TGTGCCAGCAGCATAAGTGGACTGACCTCTGGAAACACCATATATTTT
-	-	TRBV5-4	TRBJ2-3	CASSYSSQGAADTQYF	TGTGCCAGCAGCTATAGTTCACAGGGTGCTGCAGATACGCAGTATTTT
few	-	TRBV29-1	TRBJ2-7	CSVVAGSTYEQYF	TGCAGCGTTGTCGCGGGGTCCACCTACGAGCAGTACTTC
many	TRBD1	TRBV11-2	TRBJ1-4	CASSPPDREGEKLFF	TGTGCCAGCAGCCCACCGGACAGGGAGGGGGAAAAACTGTTTTTT
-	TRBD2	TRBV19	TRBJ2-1	CASSIAAGVYNEQFF	TGTGCCAGTAGTATCGCAGCGGGGGTTTACAATGAGCAGTTCTTC
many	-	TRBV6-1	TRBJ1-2	CASMTAGWGGGYTF	TGTGCCAGCATGACGGCGGGCTGGGGCGGAGGCTACACCTTC
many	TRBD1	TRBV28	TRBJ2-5	CASSSDRAQETQYF	TGTGCCAGCAGTTCGGACAGGGCCCAAGAGACCCAGTACTTC
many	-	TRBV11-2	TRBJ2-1	CASSSHPWRGRYNEQFF	TGTGCCAGCAGCTCGCACCCCTGGCGGGGCCGATACAATGAGCAGTTCTTC
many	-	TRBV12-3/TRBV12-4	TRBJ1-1	CASRTSGSEAFF	TGTGCCAGCAGAACTAGCGGGTCCGAAGCTTTCTTT
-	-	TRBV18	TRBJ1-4	CASSPVAAGNEKLFF	TGTGCCAGCTCACCAGTCGCTGCCGGGAATGAAAAACTGTTTTTT
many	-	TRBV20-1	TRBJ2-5	CSAAGASVWETQYF	TGCAGTGCCGCGGGGGCTAGCGTATGGGAGACCCAGTACTTC
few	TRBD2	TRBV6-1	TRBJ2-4	CASRLFLGVRGRVIQYF	TGTGCCAGCAGACTCTTTTTAGGGGTCCGGGGGAGGGTCATTCAGTACTTC
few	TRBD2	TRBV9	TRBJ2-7	CASSVGDGTNFIYEQYF	TGTGCCAGCAGCGTAGGGGACGGGACTAACTTCATCTACGAGCAGTACTTC
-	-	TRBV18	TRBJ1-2	CASSPETGISYGYTF	TGTGCCAGCTCACCAGAGACAGGCATTTCCTATGGCTACACCTTC
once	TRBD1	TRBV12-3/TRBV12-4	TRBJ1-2	CASSLITGAQNYGYTF	TGTGCCAGCAGTTTAATTACAGGGGCCCAGAACTATGGCTACACCTTC
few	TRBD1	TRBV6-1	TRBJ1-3	CASSTWTGDTGNTIYF	TGTGCCAGCAGTACCTGGACAGGGGATACTGGAAACACCATATATTTT
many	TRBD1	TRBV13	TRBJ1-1	CASSSSQGAPEAFF	TGTGCCAGCAGCTCATCGCAGGGGGCACCTGAAGCTTTCTTT
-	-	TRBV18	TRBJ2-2	CASSPNQGAETGELFF	TGTGCCAGCTCACCGAACCAGGGTGCAGAAACCGGGGAGCTGTTTTTT
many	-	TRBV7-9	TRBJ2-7	CASSLVEGLVRTYEQYF	TGTGCCAGCAGCTTAGTCGAGGGGCTAGTGCGGACCTACGAGCAGTACTTC
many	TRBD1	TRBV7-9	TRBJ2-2	CASSSPGGSGQLNTGELFF	TGTGCCAGCAGCTCCCCAGGGGGATCGGGACAGCTGAACACCGGGGAGCTGTTTTTT
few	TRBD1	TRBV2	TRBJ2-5	CASSGGTGGRETQYF	TGTGCCAGCAGTGGGGGGACAGGGGGCAGAGAGACCCAGTACTTC
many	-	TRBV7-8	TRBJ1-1	CASSRGDRNTEAFF	TGTGCCAGCAGCCGAGGGGATAGGAACACTGAAGCTTTCTTT
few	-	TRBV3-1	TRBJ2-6	CASSQEWRPGANVLTF	TGTGCCAGCAGCCAAGAGTGGAGGCCTGGGGCCAACGTCCTGACTTTC
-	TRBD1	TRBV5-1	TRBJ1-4	CASSSLTGGDGEKLFF	TGCGCCAGCAGCTCTCTGACAGGGGGGGATGGTGAAAAACTGTTTTTT